This entry lists 15 T cell receptor beta chains sequenced from one sample in a study of early T cells in non-severe SARS-CoV-2 infection. TCRdb re-called the 5' RACE reads with MiXCR, one entry per CDR3 protein. The repertoire holds 90,000 to 120,000 distinct CDR3 sequences, over 8.5% seen once, with around 8% in the top ten. The sequencing input was whole blood. The receptor set was obtained from an adult who was a healthcare worker with PCR-confirmed SARS-CoV-2 infection or an uninfected control (not recorded which).

This clonotype was picked up many times. This chain joins TRBV28 and TRBJ1-1; D is ambiguous. The V end was cut by 8 bases, the J end by 3 bases, with 22 bases between. Germline loops: CDR1 MDHEN, CDR2 SYDVKM. The CDR3 spans 16 residues. The CDR3 nucleotides read TGTGCCAGCCCACCTAAACTTGGGATCGGTCACACTGAAGCTTTCTTT. This encodes CASPPKLGIGHTEAFF.

The V and J genes are TRBV4-3 and TRBJ2-3; 8 bases line up with TRBD1. Per germline, CDR1 LGHNA and CDR2 YSLEER. The CDR3 loop spans 14 amino acids. V shed 4 bases and J 2 bases; nucleotides not matched to a gene: 2. CDR3 nucleotides: TGCGCCAGCAGCCTGACAGGGGTCACAGATACGCAGTATTTT. This gives the protein CASSLTGVTDTQYF.

The V gene is TRBV7-9, the J gene TRBJ2-1, with a weak D call TRBD2 (6 bases). The V end lost 4 bases, the J end lost 8 bases, and 12 bases lay between the germline ends. Germline loops: CDR1 SEHNR, CDR2 FQNEAQ (reference sequence). CDR3 length: 13 amino acids. The CDR3 DNA is TGTGCCAGCAGCTCAGGACTAATCGATGAGCAGTTCTTC. This codes for CASSSGLIDEQFF.

This clonotype has a handful of counts. This chain uses TRBV4-1 with TRBJ2-3, with D possibly matching TRBD1 (6 bases). CDR1 and CDR2 (germline): MGHRA, YSYEKL. V lost 4 bases to trimming and J lost 6 bases, with 11 bases between them. The CDR3 has 13 amino acids. The CDR3 spells CASSRNRADTQYF. In DNA, the CDR3 is TGCGCCAGCAGCCGAAACAGGGCCGATACGCAGTATTTT.

The genes are TRBV11-2 and TRBJ2-5; 8 bases line up with TRBD1. The ends lost 5 bases at V and 6 bases at J; junction bases unmatched: 8. Germline CDR1 reads SGHAT; CDR2 reads FQNNGV. This CDR3 spans 14 amino acids. CDR3 nucleotides: TGTGCCAGCAGCCAGAGACAGGGGAGACAGACCCAGTACTTC. Protein: CASSQRQGRQTQYF. The full variable domain, in which reference TRBV11-2 and TRBJ2-5 provide the parts outside the CDR3, is EAGVAQSPRYKIIEKRQSVAFWCNPISGHATLYWYQQILGQGPKLLIQFQNNGVVDDSQLPKDRFSAERLKGVDSTLKIQPAKLEDSAVYLCASSQRQGRQTQYFGPGTRLLVL.

This clonotype was seen at least ten times. V gene TRBV5-1 combines with J gene TRBJ2-7, with a possible D match to TRBD1 (6 bases). The CDR3 extends over 14 amino acids. The V end was cut by 0 bases, the J end by 3 bases, with 10 bases between. Germline loops: CDR1 SGHRS, CDR2 YFSETQ. The CDR3 sequence: CASSLEGTLYEQYF. CDR3 in DNA: TGCGCCAGCAGCTTGGAGGGGACACTCTACGAGCAGTACTTC. The entire variable domain, with the rest obtained from reference TRBV5-1 and TRBJ2-7, is as follows: KAGVTQTPRYLIKTRGQQVTLSCSPISGHRSVSWYQQTPGQGLQFLFEYFSETQRNKGNFPGRFSGRQFSNSRSEMNVSTLELGDSALYLCASSLEGTLYEQYFGPGTRLTVT.

V is TRBV2 and J is TRBJ2-5; TRBD1 or TRBD2 may be the D gene (5 bases each). The CDR3 runs to 10 residues. In germline, CDR1 is SNHLY, CDR2 FYNNEI. The ends were cut back, 9 bases at V and 7 bases at J, with 9 bases in the middle. The CDR3 reads CASGAGTQYF. The CDR3 region has the DNA TGTGCCAGTGGGGCGGGGACCCAGTACTTC.

This clonotype was observed a few times. As DNA, the CDR3 is TGTGCCAGCAGTTGGACTGCTTACAATGAGCAGTTCTTC. Protein product: CASSWTAYNEQFF. V usage is TRBV27 and J usage is TRBJ2-1; D may be TRBD2 (5 bases). The CDR3 length is 13 residues. Germline V gives CDR1 MNHEY, CDR2 SMNVEV (reference sequence). V was shortened by 4 bases and J by 4 bases, with 8 bases between the two germline ends.

This clonotype was seen many times. The chain employs TRBV28 and TRBJ2-7, with TRBD2 matching 7 bases. Germline V gene data show CDR1 as MDHEN and CDR2 as SYDVKM. The CDR3 length is 15 residues. The V segment lost 3 bases and the J segment 3 bases; nucleotides outside the gene matches: 8. The CDR3 protein is CASSLGLGGGYEQYF. The DNA for the CDR3 is TGTGCCAGCAGTTTGGGGCTCGGCGGGGGCTACGAGCAGTACTTC. The complete variable domain, with remaining parts taken from reference TRBV28 and TRBJ2-7, reads DVKVTQSSRYLVKRTGEKVFLECVQDMDHENMFWYRQDPGLGLRLIYFSYDVKMKEKGDIPEGYSVSREKKERFSLILESASTNQTSMYLCASSLGLGGGYEQYFGPGTRLTVT.

The rearrangement links TRBV2 to TRBJ2-7; 9 bases agree with TRBD2. Germline V CDR1 and CDR2: SNHLY, FYNNEI. CDR3 length: 13 amino acids. V trimming: 8 bases; J trimming: 5 bases; junction bases outside the gene matches: 7. In DNA, the CDR3 is TGTGCCAGCTGGAGGACTAGCGTCGACGAGCAGTACTTC. Translation: CASWRTSVDEQYF.

The chain uses TRBV6-6 and TRBJ2-3; 8 nucleotides align to TRBD2. The germline V gene encodes CDR1 MNHNY and CDR2 SVGAGI (reference sequence). J gave up 5 bases and V 8 bases, and 15 bases lay outside the gene matches. CDR3 size: 16 residues. CDR3 nucleotide sequence: TGTGCCAGCGGGGACGGGAGGGTCGAGCGGTTAGATACGCAGTATTTT. Its translation is CASGDGRVERLDTQYF.

J is TRBJ1-1 and V is TRBV28; D is perhaps TRBD1 (6 bases). This CDR3 comprises 15 residues. Trimming removed 6 bases at V and 1 base at J, with 15 bases between. The germline CDR1 and CDR2 sequences are MDHEN and SYDVKM. The CDR3 DNA follows: TGTGCCAGCAGCCCGAACCAGGGGCGGAACACTGAAGCTTTCTTT. It specifies CASSPNQGRNTEAFF. Based on the CDR3 plus reference TRBV28 and TRBJ1-1, the full variable domain is DVKVTQSSRYLVKRTGEKVFLECVQDMDHENMFWYRQDPGLGLRLIYFSYDVKMKEKGDIPEGYSVSREKKERFSLILESASTNQTSMYLCASSPNQGRNTEAFFGQGTRLTVV.

This clonotype was found many times. This chain uses TRBV10-3 with TRBJ2-3; D not certain. The CDR3 has 14 residues. In germline, CDR1 is ENHRY, CDR2 SYGVKD. Trimming took off 4 bases at V and 0 bases at J, with 8 bases between the two ends. DNA of the CDR3: TGTGCCATCAGTGGGGGTACTAGCACAGATACGCAGTATTTT. It yields the protein CAISGGTSTDTQYF.

This chain connects TRBV6-1 to TRBJ2-4; 7 bases fit TRBD2. CDR1 is MNHNS, CDR2 SASEGT, per germline. The CDR3 length is 14 residues. V lost 6 bases, J lost 9 bases, and 11 bases stayed unmatched. CDR3 in amino acids: CASSSITGGGIQYF. CDR3 DNA sequence: TGTGCCAGCAGCTCGATTACAGGCGGGGGCATTCAGTACTTC.

J is TRBJ2-7 and V is TRBV10-3; unclear D gene. Germline V gene data show CDR1 as ENHRY and CDR2 as SYGVKD. The CDR3 is 14 residues long. V lost 11 bases and J 1 base, leaving 18 bases between the germline ends. Here the CDR3 DNA reads TGTGCCTCCAGAGATACGGGCCGGTCCTACGAGCAGTACTTC. Translated: CASRDTGRSYEQYF.